Below are 26 T cell receptor beta chains sequenced from a single sample in a study of T cell repertoires in cytomegalovirus infection. A single record per CDR3 protein comes from TCRdb applying MiXCR to the reads. The sample has 75,000 to 100,000 distinct CDR3 sequences, approximately 30% seen once. For these TCRs, the target antigens are not known. The starting material was CD8+ T cells from cultured PBMCs, obtained from culture after CMV antigen stimulation. The origin of the receptors is a human donor in good health (CMV status not recorded). Some clones in this sample may be carry-over from other donors' samples.

In this sample, this clonotype turned up many times. The chain employs TRBV6-5 and TRBJ1-1; D not resolved. The V gene's germline CDR1 is MNHEY and CDR2 SVGAGI. The CDR3 covers 13 residues. Trimming pared 2 bases from V and 3 bases from J, leaving 7 bases between. DNA of the CDR3: TGTGCCAGCAGTTACCTGGGGTACACTGAAGCTTTCTTT. Residues: CASSYLGYTEAFF.

The chain employs TRBV11-2 and TRBJ2-3; TRBD2 agrees at 11 bases. Unmatched junction bases numbered 9, after V lost 3 bases and J lost 1 base. Germline V gene data show CDR1 as SGHAT and CDR2 as FQNNGV. The CDR3 consists of 18 residues. CDR3 sequence reads: CASSFSGGGVGGTDTQYF. The CDR3 DNA reads as TGTGCCAGCAGCTTTAGCGGGGGGGGGGTCGGGGGCACAGATACGCAGTATTTT.

In its sample, this clonotype was seen many times. The chain employs TRBV11-2 and TRBJ2-3; the D is unclear. This CDR3 is built from 15 residues. CDR1 and CDR2 (germline): SGHAT, FQNNGV. Between the trimmed V and J ends, which lost 1 base and 6 bases, there was a span of 14 bases. The CDR3 region is CASSLVSVSPDTQYF. The DNA for the CDR3 is TGTGCCAGCAGCTTAGTCTCCGTTTCCCCGGATACGCAGTATTTT.

The rearrangement uses TRBV7-9 and TRBJ1-2; unclear D gene. Germline values: CDR1 SEHNR, CDR2 FQNEAQ (reference sequence). With 6 bases removed from V and 7 bases from J, the gap between germline ends came to 21 bases. The CDR3 has 15 residues. The CDR3 loop reads CASSLVGDISSGYTF. In DNA form, the CDR3 reads TGTGCCAGCAGTCTGGTAGGAGACATCTCCTCTGGCTACACCTTC.

This rearrangement joins TRBV4-1 to TRBJ2-1, with D uncertain. Trimming shortened V by 5 bases and J by 1 base, and 12 bases separated the two germline ends. The CDR3 sequence is 15 residues long. From germline, CDR1 is MGHRA and CDR2 YSYEKL. The CDR3 loop is CASSARTLSYNEQFF. The CDR3, as DNA: TGCGCCAGCAGCGCCCGAACGTTATCCTACAATGAGCAGTTCTTC.

This clonotype was picked up a small number of times. The CDR3 nucleotides are TGTGCCAGCAGTCCCCGTCCCCCGACAAGAACCTACGAGCAGTACTTC. This sequence encodes CASSPRPPTRTYEQYF. This chain connects TRBV28 to TRBJ2-7; D is uncertain. This CDR3 region has 16 residues. V dropped 5 bases and J dropped 2 bases, with 19 bases sitting between them. Germline CDR1 is MDHEN and CDR2 is SYDVKM.

This clonotype was found a few times. In DNA, the CDR3 is TGCAGTGCTCTTCTCAAAGCGACAGTGAACACTGAAGCTTTCTTT. Its protein is CSALLKATVNTEAFF. The chain recombines TRBV20-1 with TRBJ1-1; possible D gene TRBD1, 5 bases. The germline V gene has CDR1 DFQATT and CDR2 SNEGSKA (reference sequence). CDR3 length: 15 amino acids. With 5 bases removed from V and 0 bases from J, the gap between germline ends came to 16 bases.

This rearrangement joins TRBV4-1 to TRBJ1-5, with D tentatively TRBD1 (5 bases). The CDR3 contains 15 residues. The germline V gene encodes CDR1 MGHRA and CDR2 YSYEKL. V lost 3 bases to trimming and J lost 5 bases, with 14 bases between them. As DNA, the CDR3 is TGCGCCAGCAGCCATCAGGGACCAGTGGATCAGCCCCAGCATTTT. Its protein product is CASSHQGPVDQPQHF.

This chain uses TRBV15 with TRBJ1-5; tentative D call: TRBD1 (6 bases). The V gene lost 7 bases and the J gene lost 6 bases, with 22 bases spanning the gap. CDR3 length equals 16 residues. Germline loops: CDR1 LNHNV, CDR2 YYDKDF (reference sequence). The CDR3 nucleotides read TGTGCCACCACCCACCGGGCCCCAGGGGCTGGTCAGCCCCAGCATTTT. Translating gives CATTHRAPGAGQPQHF.

This clonotype was recorded at least ten times. This rearrangement joins TRBV27 to TRBJ2-6; the D is unclear. This CDR3 is 18 amino acids long. The V gene's germline CDR1 is MNHEY and CDR2 SMNVEV (reference sequence). V lost 7 bases to trimming and J lost 0 bases, with 19 bases between them. Here the CDR3 reads CASTYAWTASSGANVLTF. The DNA for the CDR3 is TGTGCCAGCACCTATGCCTGGACCGCCAGCTCTGGGGCCAACGTCCTGACTTTC.

Regarding this clonotype: A read error is possible here, since a much larger clone lies one base away. The gene calls are TRBV5-1 and TRBJ1-1; D gene unclear. The CDR3 is 14 amino acids. The V gene's germline CDR1 is SGHRS and CDR2 YFSETQ. The ends were cut back, 2 bases at V and 4 bases at J, with 12 bases in the middle. The CDR3 sequence: CASSFTAMTTEAFF. CDR3 nucleotides: TGCGCCAGCAGCTTTACAGCTATGACCACTGAAGCTTTCTTT.

The rearrangement links TRBV12-3 or TRBV12-4 to TRBJ2-3; D remains ambiguous. V lost 3 bases and J 6 bases, leaving 4 bases between the germline ends. The CDR3 is 11 amino acids. CDR3 loop: CASSFPDTQYF. The CDR3 region has the DNA TGTGCCAGCAGTTTCCCGGATACGCAGTATTTT.

This clonotype was observed at least ten times. The rearrangement links TRBV27 to TRBJ1-1; TRBD1 might be the D (6 bases). Germline CDR1 and CDR2: MNHEY and SMNVEV (reference sequence). Trimming stripped 6 bases from V and 3 bases from J, with 14 bases between. The CDR3 length is 14 residues. CDR3 sequence (DNA): TGTGCCAGCAGAACTCTGACAGGATACACTGAAGCTTTCTTT. Translation gives CASRTLTGYTEAFF.

The chain is built from TRBV6-8 and TRBJ2-7; D gene ambiguous. CDR3 length: 16 residues. Per germline, CDR1 MNHGY and CDR2 SAAAGT. Trimming took 0 bases from V and 1 from J, leaving 13 bases between them. The CDR3 nucleotides are TGTGCCAGCAGTTACTCGACCCTTGGCGGATCCTACGAGCAGTACTTC. This codes for CASSYSTLGGSYEQYF.

This clonotype was seen at least ten times. The V gene is TRBV28, the J gene TRBJ1-5; no definite D call. The CDR3 is made up of 12 amino acids. V dropped 5 bases and J dropped 5 bases, with 7 bases sitting between them. CDR1 and CDR2 (germline): MDHEN, SYDVKM. Here the CDR3 reads CASSTFHQPQHF. The CDR3 region has the DNA TGTGCCAGCAGTACTTTCCATCAGCCCCAGCATTTT.

The J gene is TRBJ2-3, the V gene TRBV27; D perhaps matches TRBD2 (5 bases). CDR3 size: 12 residues. Germline-derived CDR1 and CDR2 are MNHEY and SMNVEV (reference sequence). V lost 8 bases and J 6 bases, leaving 12 bases between the germline ends. CDR3 amino acids: CASGLASDTQYF. In nucleotides, the CDR3 is TGTGCCAGCGGGCTAGCTTCCGATACGCAGTATTTT.

The CDR3 loop reads CSVERGSTEAFF. CDR3 nucleotide sequence: TGCAGCGTTGAACGGGGTAGTACTGAAGCTTTCTTT. The chain carries TRBV29-1 and TRBJ1-1; D is unresolved. Trimming took 2 bases from V and 5 from J, leaving 9 bases between them. Germline values: CDR1 SQVTM, CDR2 ANQGSEA. This CDR3 has 12 residues.

The chain uses TRBV6-1 and TRBJ2-7, with TRBD2 matching over 7 bases. CDR3 length equals 15 residues. Germline loops: CDR1 MNHNS, CDR2 SASEGT. V shed 7 bases and J 2 bases; nucleotides not matched to a gene: 11. CDR3 in DNA: TGTGCCAGCATCGAGCGGGACTCCCTAGCCTACGAGCAGTACTTC. Its protein is CASIERDSLAYEQYF.

This clonotype was recorded a few times. The J gene is TRBJ1-1, the V gene TRBV15; 7 bases are shared with TRBD1. Per germline, CDR1 LNHNV and CDR2 YYDKDF (reference sequence). After removal of 7 bases from V and 4 bases from J, the junction contained 12 bases not matched to a gene. The CDR3 runs to 15 residues. In DNA form, the CDR3 reads TGTGCCACCAATACTCGAAGAGGGGGCGGCACTGAAGCTTTCTTT. Amino acids: CATNTRRGGGTEAFF.

This sequence joins TRBV20-1 and TRBJ2-2; 11 bases map to TRBD2. The CDR3 has 19 amino acids. Trimming at V came to 3 bases and at J to 1 base, leaving 13 bases not matched to a gene. CDR1 is DFQATT, CDR2 SNEGSKA, per germline (reference sequence). The CDR3: CSARSPSLAGGMNTGELFF. The CDR3 DNA follows: TGCAGTGCTAGGTCCCCCTCCCTAGCGGGGGGCATGAACACCGGGGAGCTGTTTTTT.

This clonotype turned up a few times. V gene TRBV7-3 combines with J gene TRBJ1-2; no clear D gene. Germline V CDR1 and CDR2: SGHTA, FQGTGA. V was trimmed by 5 bases and J by 8 bases, leaving 18 bases between them. This CDR3 has 14 amino acids. This chain's CDR3 is CASSPHGGREGYTF. DNA of the CDR3: TGTGCCAGCAGCCCCCACGGTGGCCGCGAAGGCTACACCTTC.

The gene calls are TRBV6-2 or TRBV6-3 and TRBJ2-7; no clear D gene. V lost 0 bases, J lost 3 bases, and 9 bases lay in between. This CDR3 comprises 14 residues. The V gene's germline CDR1 is MNHEY and CDR2 SVGEGT. The CDR3 DNA sequence: TGTGCCAGCAGTTACTCGAGACAAGACTACGAGCAGTACTTC. Protein product: CASSYSRQDYEQYF.

This clonotype was found once. The chain links TRBV4-1 to TRBJ1-6; perhaps TRBD1 as D (5 bases). The germline V gene has CDR1 MGHRA and CDR2 YSYEKL. V shed 6 bases and J shed 8 bases, with 20 bases lying between them. The CDR3 spans 16 residues. In nucleotides, the CDR3 is TGCGCCAGCAGGCAGGGAGGAATTGCAATTTATTCACCCCTCCACTTT. The encoded protein is CASRQGGIAIYSPLHF.

This clonotype was seen ten or more times. The V gene is TRBV9, the J gene TRBJ2-5, with D possibly called TRBD1 or TRBD2 (7 bases each). V was pared by 7 bases and J by 4 bases, with 11 bases between. The length of the CDR3 is 12 residues. Germline CDR1 is SGDLS and CDR2 is YYNGEE. The CDR3 nucleotides are TGTGCCAGCGCAGGGGGGGCAGAGACCCAGTACTTC. Translating it yields CASAGGAETQYF.

The J gene is TRBJ2-2, the V gene TRBV7-2, with TRBD1 as a possible D gene (5 bases). Germline CDR1 is SGHTA and CDR2 is FQGNSA. The CDR3 covers 14 residues. V lost 5 bases and J lost 0, with 7 bases in between. CDR3 in DNA: TGTGCCAGCAGCGGACAAGCGAACACCGGGGAGCTGTTTTTT. Its protein is CASSGQANTGELFF.

The rearrangement links TRBV4-3 to TRBJ2-1, with 7 positions matching TRBD1. V dropped 0 bases and J dropped 0; count of bases not matched to a gene: 8. CDR1 is LGHNA, CDR2 YSLEER, per germline. The CDR3 consists of 18 residues. The CDR3 protein is CASSQDRWGTASYNEQFF. CDR3 DNA sequence: TGCGCCAGCAGCCAAGATAGATGGGGGACAGCCTCCTACAATGAGCAGTTCTTC.